The clone carrying this T cell receptor (beta chain) has only one observation. No antigen is known for it. The germline CDR1 and CDR2 sequences are MNHNY and SVGAGI (reference sequence). CDR3 length: 14 residues. Trimming removed 6 bases from V and 1 base from J; junction bases left unmatched: 6. Terminally differentiated effector memory CD45RA+ cells were left out of the naive CD8 fraction, which was CD45RO-negative and positively selected for CCR7. This sample was taken from a study of shared clonotypes between healthy human individuals. Looking at the study overall: The people who gave samples were a couple of women and a few men aged 18 to 49.

Broader study findings: Across a handful of donors, naive CD4 shared approximately 4.5%, naive CD8 3.5% to 4%, memory CD4 more than 2%, memory CD8 about 0.38%.

Method: immunoSEQ multiplex PCR; TCRdb's copy keeps in-frame clones and lacks some. The table lists around 550,000 clones, approximately 95% of them singletons. The specimen was naive CD8+ T cells sorted from blood. The clonotype was recovered from a woman in her twenties or thirties in good health. The chain couples TRBV6-6 to TRBJ2-7; TRBD2 matches at 7 bases. The CDR3 loop reads CASSLLAASYEQYF. The CDR3 nucleotides read TGTGCCAGCAGCCTCCTAGCGGCGTCCTACGAGCAGTACTTC.